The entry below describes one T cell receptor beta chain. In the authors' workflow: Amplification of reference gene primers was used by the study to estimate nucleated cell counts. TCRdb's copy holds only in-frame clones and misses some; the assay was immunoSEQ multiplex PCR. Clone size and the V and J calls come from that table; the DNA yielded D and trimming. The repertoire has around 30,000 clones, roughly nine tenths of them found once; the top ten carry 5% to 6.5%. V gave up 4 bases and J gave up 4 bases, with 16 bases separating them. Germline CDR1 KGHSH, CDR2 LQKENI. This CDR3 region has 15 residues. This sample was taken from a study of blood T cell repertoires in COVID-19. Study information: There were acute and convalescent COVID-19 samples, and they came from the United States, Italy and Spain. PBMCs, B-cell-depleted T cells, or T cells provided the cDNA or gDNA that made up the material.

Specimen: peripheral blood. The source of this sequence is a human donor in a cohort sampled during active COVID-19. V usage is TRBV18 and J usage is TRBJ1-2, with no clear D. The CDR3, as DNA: TGTGCCAGCTCACTCCCTCTCTCACCGGGCTATGGCTACACCTTC. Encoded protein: CASSLPLSPGYGYTF.